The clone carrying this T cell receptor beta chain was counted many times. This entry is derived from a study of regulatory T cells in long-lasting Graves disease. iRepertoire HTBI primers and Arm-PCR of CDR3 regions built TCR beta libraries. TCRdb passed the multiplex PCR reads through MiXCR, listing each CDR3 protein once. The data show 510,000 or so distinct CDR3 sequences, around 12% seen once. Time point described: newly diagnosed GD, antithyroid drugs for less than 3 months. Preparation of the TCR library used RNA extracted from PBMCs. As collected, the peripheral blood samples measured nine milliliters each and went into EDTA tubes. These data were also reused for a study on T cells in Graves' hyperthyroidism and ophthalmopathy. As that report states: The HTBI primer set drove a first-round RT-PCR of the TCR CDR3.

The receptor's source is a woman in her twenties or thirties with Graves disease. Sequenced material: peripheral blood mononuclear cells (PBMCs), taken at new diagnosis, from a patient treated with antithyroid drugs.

CDR3 in DNA: TGTGCCAGCAGTTATCTTAGCGACACAGATACGCAGTATTTT. Translation gives CASSYLSDTDTQYF. The gene calls are TRBV6-9 and TRBJ2-3; TRBD2 is a possible D gene (5 bases). CDR3 size: 14 residues. Germline CDR1 reads MNHGY; CDR2 reads SVAAGI. The V gene lost 2 bases and the J gene lost 2 bases, with 8 bases spanning the gap.